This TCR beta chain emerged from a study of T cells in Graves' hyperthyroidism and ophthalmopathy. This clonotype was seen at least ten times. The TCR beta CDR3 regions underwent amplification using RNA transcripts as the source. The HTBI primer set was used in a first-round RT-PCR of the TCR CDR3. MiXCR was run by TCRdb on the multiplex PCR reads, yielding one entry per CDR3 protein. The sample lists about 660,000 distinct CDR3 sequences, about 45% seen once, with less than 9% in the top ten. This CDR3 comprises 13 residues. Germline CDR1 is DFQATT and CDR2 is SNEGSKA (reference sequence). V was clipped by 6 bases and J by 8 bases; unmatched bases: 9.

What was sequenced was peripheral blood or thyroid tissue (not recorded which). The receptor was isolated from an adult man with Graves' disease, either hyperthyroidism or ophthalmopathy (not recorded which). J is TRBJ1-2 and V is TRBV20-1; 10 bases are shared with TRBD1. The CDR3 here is CSAHGQGGEGYTF. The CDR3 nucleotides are TGCAGTGCGCACGGACAGGGGGGAGAAGGCTACACCTTC.